A selection of T cell receptor beta chains follows, all from one sample in a study of T-cell memory formation after mild COVID-19. TCRdb used MiXCR to reprocess the 5' RACE reads, holding one entry per CDR3 protein. In the table there are hundreds of thousands of distinct CDR3 sequences, over 20% of which are singletons. The sequenced material came from PBMCs or a T cell subset sorted from them (not recorded which). These TCRs come from an adult woman who had mild COVID-19 (a few samples of this study predate the infection). Cell type and time point are not known. CDR3s include the opening cysteine and the closing phenylalanine or tryptophan. D genes are given only for firm matches. Clone size, where shown, is once, few, many, or a class for clones that have expanded.

abundance,d_gene,j_gene,v_gene,CDR3aa,CDR3nt
NA,NA,TRBJ2-5,TRBV15,CATSRAPEEPQYF,TGTGCCACCAGCAGAGCCCCCGAAGAGCCCCAGTACTTC
few,NA,TRBJ2-5,TRBV7-6,CASSSPGAPSGTQYF,TGTGCCAGCAGCTCCCCGGGGGCCCCGTCGGGGACCCAGTACTTC
NA,NA,TRBJ2-1,TRBV6-2/TRBV6-3,CASAPRGSEQFF,TGTGCCAGCGCCCCAAGGGGGAGCGAGCAGTTCTTC
few,NA,TRBJ2-1,TRBV7-2,CASSLISGGLNEQFF,TGTGCCAGCAGCTTAATCTCCGGGGGCCTCAATGAGCAGTTCTTC
few,TRBD2,TRBJ2-7,TRBV4-3,CASSPKTSGSYEQYF,TGCGCCAGCAGCCCGAAGACTAGCGGGAGTTACGAGCAGTACTTC
NA,NA,TRBJ2-7,TRBV10-3,CAIMRGMFPPEQYF,TGTGCCATCATGCGCGGAATGTTTCCCCCCGAGCAGTACTTC
few,TRBD1,TRBJ2-7,TRBV12-3/TRBV12-4,CASRRTGQAYEQYF,TGTGCCAGCAGGCGGACAGGGCAGGCCTACGAGCAGTACTTC
NA,TRBD1,TRBJ2-5,TRBV20-1,CSARDGDRVGETQYF,TGCAGTGCTAGAGATGGGGACAGGGTCGGAGAGACCCAGTACTTC
NA,NA,TRBJ1-5,TRBV7-2,CASSSSPTAYNQPQHF,TGTGCCAGCAGCTCGTCCCCGACAGCCTACAATCAGCCCCAGCATTTT
few,NA,TRBJ1-1,TRBV25-1,CASNTCQPWEAFF,TGTGCCAGCAACACTTGCCAACCCTGGGAAGCTTTCTTT
NA,TRBD2,TRBJ2-7,TRBV20-1,CSARKGLAYEQYF,TGCAGTGCTCGGAAGGGACTAGCATACGAGCAGTACTTC
NA,NA,TRBJ2-1,TRBV29-1,CSVDGLDIEQFF,TGCAGCGTTGATGGACTTGATATTGAGCAGTTCTTC
NA,TRBD2,TRBJ2-4,TRBV2,CASEHGKRTSGFDIQYF,TGTGCCAGCGAACACGGAAAAAGGACTAGCGGGTTCGACATTCAGTACTTC
few,TRBD2,TRBJ2-5,TRBV27,CASSVTSGQETQYF,TGTGCCAGCAGTGTGACTAGCGGGCAAGAGACCCAGTACTTC
NA,NA,TRBJ1-1,TRBV19,CASSSTGLDTEAFF,TGTGCCAGTAGTAGTACAGGGCTGGACACTGAAGCTTTCTTT
few,TRBD1,TRBJ1-3,TRBV6-5,CASSEGQGLSGNTIYF,TGTGCCAGCAGCGAAGGACAGGGCCTCTCTGGAAACACCATATATTTT
few,TRBD2,TRBJ2-3,TRBV9,CASSPHSRLAGFTDTQYF,TGTGCCAGCAGCCCCCATTCAAGGCTAGCGGGGTTCACAGATACGCAGTATTTT
NA,TRBD1,TRBJ1-5,TRBV12-3/TRBV12-4,CASSSLDRAHQPQHF,TGTGCCAGCAGTTCCCTGGACAGGGCGCATCAGCCCCAGCATTTT
few,NA,TRBJ1-5,TRBV24-1,CATSDPTGRQPQHF,TGTGCCACCAGTGACCCCACAGGGAGACAGCCCCAGCATTTT
few,TRBD1,TRBJ2-7,TRBV4-1,CASSHLGQGASYEQYF,TGCGCCAGCAGCCACCTAGGGCAGGGGGCGTCCTACGAGCAGTACTTC
NA,TRBD1,TRBJ2-7,TRBV7-3,CASSLSGQGTHEQYF,TGTGCCAGCAGCTTATCGGGACAGGGGACCCACGAGCAGTACTTC
few,NA,TRBJ2-7,TRBV5-1,CASNFGGLDEQYF,TGCGCCAGCAACTTCGGGGGGCTCGACGAGCAGTACTTC
NA,TRBD1,TRBJ1-2,TRBV5-4,CASSPKDREGNYGYTF,TGTGCCAGCAGCCCAAAGGACAGGGAGGGTAACTATGGCTACACCTTC
few,TRBD1,TRBJ1-2,TRBV7-9,CASSLALAGGGYTF,TGTGCCAGCAGCTTAGCGCTGGCAGGGGGAGGCTACACCTTC
NA,TRBD1,TRBJ2-5,TRBV7-8,CASSYTQGGETQYF,TGTGCCAGCAGCTACACACAGGGGGGAGAGACCCAGTACTTC
NA,NA,TRBJ2-7,TRBV6-2/TRBV6-3,CASLRGTVGSYEQYF,TGTGCCAGCCTCCGGGGGACAGTCGGTAGCTACGAGCAGTACTTC
few,TRBD1,TRBJ2-6,TRBV6-5,CASSLSRRTGPGANVLTF,TGTGCCAGCAGCTTGTCCCGACGGACAGGGCCTGGGGCCAACGTCCTGACTTTC
few,NA,TRBJ2-7,TRBV20-1,CSAIPPLQVSYEQYF,TGCAGTGCCATCCCCCCACTGCAGGTGTCCTACGAGCAGTACTTC
few,TRBD1,TRBJ1-1,TRBV7-9,CASSSGQGITEAFF,TGTGCCAGCAGCTCGGGACAGGGGATAACTGAAGCTTTCTTT
few,NA,TRBJ2-3,TRBV6-5,CASNKRMGVGDTQYF,TGTGCCAGCAACAAGAGGATGGGGGTTGGGGATACGCAGTATTTT
few,NA,TRBJ2-2,TRBV7-9,CASSFLRVQNTGELFF,TGTGCCAGCAGCTTTTTAAGGGTACAGAACACCGGGGAGCTGTTTTTT
few,NA,TRBJ2-1,TRBV7-9,CASSLVGRRAYNEQFF,TGTGCCAGCAGCTTAGTCGGGCGAAGGGCCTACAATGAGCAGTTCTTC
NA,NA,TRBJ2-1,TRBV24-1,CATSDLLAGSYNEQFF,TGTGCCACCAGTGATTTGCTTGCCGGCTCCTACAATGAGCAGTTCTTC
few,NA,TRBJ2-1,TRBV24-1,CATARPGRNNEQFF,TGTGCCACCGCCAGGCCGGGACGGAACAATGAGCAGTTCTTC
few,TRBD1,TRBJ1-5,TRBV5-5,CASSSDRLNQPQHF,TGTGCCAGCAGCTCGGACAGGCTCAATCAGCCCCAGCATTTT
many,NA,TRBJ2-1,TRBV7-9,CASSLPVGQGNEQFF,TGTGCCAGCAGCTTACCGGTTGGGCAGGGCAATGAGCAGTTCTTC
NA,NA,TRBJ2-1,TRBV12-3/TRBV12-4,CASRLDSSYNEQFF,TGTGCCAGCAGGTTGGACAGCTCCTACAATGAGCAGTTCTTC
once,NA,TRBJ2-7,TRBV10-3,CAIQRRGYEQYF,TGTGCCATCCAGCGACGGGGCTACGAGCAGTACTTC